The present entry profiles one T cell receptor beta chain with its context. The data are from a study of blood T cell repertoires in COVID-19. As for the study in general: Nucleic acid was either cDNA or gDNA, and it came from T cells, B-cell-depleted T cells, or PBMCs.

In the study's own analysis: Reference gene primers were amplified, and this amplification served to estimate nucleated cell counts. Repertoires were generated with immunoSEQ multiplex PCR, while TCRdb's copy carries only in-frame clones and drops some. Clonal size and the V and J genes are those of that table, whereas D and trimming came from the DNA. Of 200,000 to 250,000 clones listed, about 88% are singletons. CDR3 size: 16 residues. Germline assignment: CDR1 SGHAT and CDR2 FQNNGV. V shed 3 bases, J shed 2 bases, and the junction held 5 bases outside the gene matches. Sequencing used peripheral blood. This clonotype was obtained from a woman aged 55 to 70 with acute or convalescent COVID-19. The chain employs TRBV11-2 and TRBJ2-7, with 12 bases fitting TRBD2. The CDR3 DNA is TGTGCCAGCAGCTTCAGACTAGCGGGGGCCCCCTACGAGCAGTACTTC. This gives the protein CASSFRLAGAPYEQYF.